The clone carrying this T cell receptor beta chain occurred a few times. The antigen is unknown. The data were taken from a study of metastatic and nonmetastatic thyroid tumors. Looking at the study overall: Repertoires of blood and of tissue (tumor or nodule) from malignant and benign thyroid patients were compared.

Study outcomes and limitations: Malignant thyroid tumors reportedly had TCR beta diversity that was significantly higher than in benign nodules, in blood and tumor.

Thyroid surgery was performed in patients who had received no treatment beforehand. Methods used by the authors: Built for papillary thyroid cancer, a distant-metastasis classifier drew on CDR3 differences across clinicopathological groups. Using MiXCR, TCRdb reanalyzed the PCR reads. Clone size and V and J calls follow TCRdb, not the original study. The sample lists under 35,000 clones; about 18% were seen once. This sequence was found in a female donor with papillary thyroid cancer or a benign thyroid nodule (not recorded which). Some clones in this sample may be carry-over from other donors' samples. The sample taken for sequencing was blood.

The CDR3 spells CASSLSRDSSGERETQYF. The DNA for the CDR3 is TGTGCCAGCAGTTTATCCCGGGACAGCTCTGGAGAAAGGGAGACCCAGTACTTC. This chain connects TRBV12-3 or TRBV12-4 to TRBJ2-5; 7 bases line up with TRBD1. J was trimmed by 5 bases and V by 2 bases; bases with no gene match: 17. The length of the CDR3 is 18 residues.